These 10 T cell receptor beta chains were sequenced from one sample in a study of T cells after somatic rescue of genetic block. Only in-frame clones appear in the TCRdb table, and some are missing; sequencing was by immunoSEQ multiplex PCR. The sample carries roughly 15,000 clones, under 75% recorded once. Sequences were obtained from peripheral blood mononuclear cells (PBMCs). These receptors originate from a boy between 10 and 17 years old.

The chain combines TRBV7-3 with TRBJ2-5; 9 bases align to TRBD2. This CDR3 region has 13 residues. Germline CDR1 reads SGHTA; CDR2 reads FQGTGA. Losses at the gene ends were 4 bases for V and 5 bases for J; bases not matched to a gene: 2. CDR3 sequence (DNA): TGTGCCAGCAGCTGGGCGGGAGGGGAGACCCAGTACTTC. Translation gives CASSWAGGETQYF.

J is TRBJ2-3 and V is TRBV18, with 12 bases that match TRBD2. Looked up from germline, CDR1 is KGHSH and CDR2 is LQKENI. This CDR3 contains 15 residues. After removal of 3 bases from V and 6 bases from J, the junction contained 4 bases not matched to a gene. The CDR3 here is CASSPSSGRADTQYF. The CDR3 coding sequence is TGTGCCAGCTCACCTTCTAGCGGGAGGGCCGATACGCAGTATTTT.

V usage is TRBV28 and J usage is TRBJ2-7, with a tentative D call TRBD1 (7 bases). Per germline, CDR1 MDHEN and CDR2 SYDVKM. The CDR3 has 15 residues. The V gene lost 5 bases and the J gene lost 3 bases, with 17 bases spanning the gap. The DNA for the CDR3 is TGTGCCAGCAGTACCATCAGGGGGGTACTCTACGAGCAGTACTTC. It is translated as CASSTIRGVLYEQYF.

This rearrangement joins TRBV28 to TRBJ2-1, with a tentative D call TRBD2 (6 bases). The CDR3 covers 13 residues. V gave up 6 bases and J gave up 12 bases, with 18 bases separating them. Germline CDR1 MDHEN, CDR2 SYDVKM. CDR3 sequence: CASSPPPPGGQFF. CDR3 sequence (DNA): TGTGCCAGCAGCCCACCACCTCCCGGGGGGCAGTTCTTC.

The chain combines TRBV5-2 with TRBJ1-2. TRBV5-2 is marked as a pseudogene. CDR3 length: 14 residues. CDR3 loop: CASKMMRKTYGYTF. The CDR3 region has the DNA TGTGCCAGCAAGATGATGAGAAAGACCTATGGCTACACCTTC.

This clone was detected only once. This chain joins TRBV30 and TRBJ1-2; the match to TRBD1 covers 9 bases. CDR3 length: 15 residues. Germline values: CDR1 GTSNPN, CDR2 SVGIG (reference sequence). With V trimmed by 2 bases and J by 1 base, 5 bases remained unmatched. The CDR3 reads CAWSRPGQGNYGYTF. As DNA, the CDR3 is TGTGCCTGGAGTCGACCGGGACAGGGTAACTATGGCTACACCTTC.

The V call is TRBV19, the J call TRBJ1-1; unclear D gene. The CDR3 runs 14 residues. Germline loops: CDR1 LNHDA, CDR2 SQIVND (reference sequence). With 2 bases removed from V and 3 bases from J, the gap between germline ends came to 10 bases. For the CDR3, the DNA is TGTGCCAGTAGTATAAGTACATCCTACACTGAAGCTTTCTTT. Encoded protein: CASSISTSYTEAFF.

The CDR3 DNA reads TGCGCCAGCAGCTCACAGGGAGGGGGCCAAGAGACCCAGTACTTC. Translated, it gives CASSSQGGGQETQYF. The chain links TRBV5-1 to TRBJ2-5; weak D call: TRBD2 (7 bases). The CDR3 totals 15 residues. Trimming shortened V by 3 bases and J by 1 base, and 13 bases separated the two germline ends. The germline V gene has CDR1 SGHRS and CDR2 YFSETQ.

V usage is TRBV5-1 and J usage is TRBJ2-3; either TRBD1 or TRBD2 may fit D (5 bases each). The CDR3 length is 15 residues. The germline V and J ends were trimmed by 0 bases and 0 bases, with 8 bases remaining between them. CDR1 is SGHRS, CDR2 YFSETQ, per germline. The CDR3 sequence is CASSLEWGSTDTQYF. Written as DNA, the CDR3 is TGCGCCAGCAGCTTGGAGTGGGGGAGCACAGATACGCAGTATTTT. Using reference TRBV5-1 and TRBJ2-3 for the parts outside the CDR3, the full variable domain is KAGVTQTPRYLIKTRGQQVTLSCSPISGHRSVSWYQQTPGQGLQFLFEYFSETQRNKGNFPGRFSGRQFSNSRSEMNVSTLELGDSALYLCASSLEWGSTDTQYFGPGTRLTVL.

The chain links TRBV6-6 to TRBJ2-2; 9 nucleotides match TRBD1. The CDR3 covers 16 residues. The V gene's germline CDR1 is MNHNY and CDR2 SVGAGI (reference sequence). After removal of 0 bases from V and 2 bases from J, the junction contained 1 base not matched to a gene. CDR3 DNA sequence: TGTGCCAGCAGTTACTCGGGACAGGGAAACACCGGGGAGCTGTTTTTT. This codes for CASSYSGQGNTGELFF.